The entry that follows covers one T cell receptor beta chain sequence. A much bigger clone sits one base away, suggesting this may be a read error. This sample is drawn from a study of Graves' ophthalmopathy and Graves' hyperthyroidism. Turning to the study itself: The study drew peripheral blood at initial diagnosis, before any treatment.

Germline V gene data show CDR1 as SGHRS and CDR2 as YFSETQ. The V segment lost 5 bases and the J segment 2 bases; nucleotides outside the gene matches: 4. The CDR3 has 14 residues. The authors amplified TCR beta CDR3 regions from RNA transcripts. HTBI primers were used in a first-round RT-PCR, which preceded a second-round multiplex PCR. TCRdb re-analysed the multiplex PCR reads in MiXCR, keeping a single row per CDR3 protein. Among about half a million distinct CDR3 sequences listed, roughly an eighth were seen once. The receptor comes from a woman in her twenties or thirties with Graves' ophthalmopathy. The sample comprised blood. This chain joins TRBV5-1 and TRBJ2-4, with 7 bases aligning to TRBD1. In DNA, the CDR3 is TGCGCCAGCAGTATGGACAGGTCCAAAAACATTCAGTACTTC. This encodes CASSMDRSKNIQYF.